The next 13 T cell receptor beta chains were all read from a single sample in a study of shared clonotypes between healthy human individuals. The repertoire was sequenced with immunoSEQ multiplex PCR; TCRdb's copy has only in-frame clones and lacks some. The sample shows 560,000 or so clones, approximately 96% of them seen only once. The naive CD8 subset, CD45RO-negative cells positively selected for CCR7, excluded terminally differentiated effector memory CD45RA+ cells. Input material: naive CD8+ T cells sorted from blood. All receptors derive from a woman in her 30s in good health.

V gene TRBV19 combines with J gene TRBJ2-5; 13 positions match TRBD2. The closer fit of TRBJ2-7 to the DNA end suggests the J call may be wrong. CDR3 size: 16 residues. Germline V CDR1 and CDR2: LNHDA, SQIVND (reference sequence). The DNA for the CDR3 is TGTGCCAGTAGTACGGGACTAGCGGGGACCCATTACGAGCAGTACTTC. Translated, it gives CASSTGLAGTHYEQYF.

V and J are TRBV28 and TRBJ2-1; 12 nucleotides line up with TRBD2. CDR1 MDHEN and CDR2 SYDVKM come from the germline V gene. V shed 10 bases, J shed 5 bases, and the junction held 6 bases outside the gene matches. The CDR3 totals 14 residues. This CDR3 is CATSPSGRDNEQFF. The DNA of the CDR3 is TGTGCCACCTCTCCTAGCGGGAGGGACAATGAGCAGTTCTTC.

The genes are TRBV28 and TRBJ2-7, with a weak D call TRBD1 (6 bases). CDR3 length: 17 amino acids. Germline lookup yields CDR1 MDHEN and CDR2 SYDVKM. The germline V and J ends were trimmed by 2 bases and 0 bases, with 17 bases remaining between them. The CDR3 DNA follows: TGTGCCAGCAGTTTAACCGGACAGCCAACCCTCTCCTACGAGCAGTACTTC. This gives the protein CASSLTGQPTLSYEQYF.

This clone was found once. The chain carries TRBV11-2 and TRBJ2-7, with D possibly being TRBD1 or TRBD2 (6 bases each). The germline CDR1 and CDR2 sequences are SGHAT and FQNNGV. V lost 5 bases, J lost 0 bases, and 14 bases lay in between. The CDR3 is 15 amino acids. CDR3 amino acids: CASSPGAGSSYEQYF. For the CDR3, the DNA is TGTGCCAGCAGCCCAGGGGCGGGGAGCTCCTACGAGCAGTACTTC.

The chain recombines TRBV10-3 with TRBJ1-2, with D perhaps TRBD1 (5 bases). V was trimmed by 2 bases and J by 6 bases, leaving 16 bases between them. CDR1 and CDR2 from the germline V gene are ENHRY and SYGVKD. The CDR3 is made up of 15 amino acids. As DNA, the CDR3 is TGTGCCATCAGTGAGATAACAGGTTCTCCCCATGGCTACACCTTC. Protein: CAISEITGSPHGYTF.

This chain connects TRBV28 to TRBJ2-1; D call uncertain. The V gene lost 8 bases and the J gene lost 3 bases, with 11 bases spanning the gap. Germline V gives CDR1 MDHEN, CDR2 SYDVKM. CDR3 length: 13 residues. The CDR3 is CASLDGDYNEQFF. The CDR3 coding sequence is TGTGCCAGCCTAGATGGGGACTACAATGAGCAGTTCTTC. Full variable domain (remainder filled in from reference TRBV28 and TRBJ2-1): DVKVTQSSRYLVKRTGEKVFLECVQDMDHENMFWYRQDPGLGLRLIYFSYDVKMKEKGDIPEGYSVSREKKERFSLILESASTNQTSMYLCASLDGDYNEQFFGPGTRLTVL.

The chain uses TRBV27 and TRBJ1-2; TRBD1 agrees at 8 bases. This CDR3 region has 14 residues. J gave up 2 bases and V 5 bases, and 4 bases lay outside the gene matches. Germline assignment: CDR1 MNHEY and CDR2 SMNVEV (reference sequence). The CDR3 sequence is CASSPRTGNYGYTF. CDR3 DNA sequence: TGTGCCAGCAGTCCCAGGACAGGGAACTATGGCTACACCTTC.

The rearrangement links TRBV7-7 to TRBJ2-3, with 13 bases matching TRBD2. The junction had 4 bases not matched to a gene; V was cut back by 4 bases and J by 3 bases. CDR1 is SSHAT and CDR2 is FNYEAQ in the germline V gene (reference sequence). This CDR3 is built from 16 residues. The CDR3 spells CASSSLAGGPTDTQYF. Written as DNA, the CDR3 is TGTGCCAGCAGCTCACTAGCGGGAGGGCCGACAGATACGCAGTATTTT.

CDR3 DNA sequence: TGCAGCGTTGAAGGGGGGCGGGAGAGCTACAATGAGCAGTTCTTC. As protein: CSVEGGRESYNEQFF. This chain uses TRBV29-1 with TRBJ2-1; TRBD2 is a possible D gene (7 bases). Between the trimmed V and J ends, which lost 1 base and 3 bases, there was a span of 13 bases. CDR1 and CDR2 (germline): SQVTM, ANQGSEA. The CDR3 runs to 15 residues.

The chain combines TRBV7-3 with TRBJ2-2, with 8 bases fitting TRBD1. Germline values: CDR1 SGHTA, CDR2 FQGTGA. The CDR3 sequence is 17 residues long. Trimming took 5 bases from V and 1 from J; bases not matched to a gene: 9. CDR3 DNA: TGTGCCAGCAGCCCCGACCTCGGGACAGGGAACACCGGGGAGCTGTTTTTT. Residues: CASSPDLGTGNTGELFF.

The J gene is TRBJ2-7, the V gene TRBV11-2, with D uncertain. CDR3 length equals 15 residues. Germline loops: CDR1 SGHAT, CDR2 FQNNGV. Trimming took off 5 bases at V and 3 bases at J, with 17 bases between the two ends. The DNA of the CDR3 is TGTGCCAGCAGCAAGCTGGTGGACGGGTACTACGAGCAGTACTTC. Its translation is CASSKLVDGYYEQYF.

The genes are TRBV4-1 and TRBJ1-1; unclear D gene. The CDR3 is made up of 16 amino acids. CDR1 is MGHRA and CDR2 is YSYEKL in the germline V gene. V was clipped by 0 bases and J by 5 bases, with 16 bases between them. In nucleotides, the CDR3 is TGCGCCAGCAGCCAAGAACCCAGTATTTTTGGAACTGAAGCTTTCTTT. This sequence encodes CASSQEPSIFGTEAFF.

The chain employs TRBV5-1 and TRBJ2-3; tentatively, D is TRBD1 (6 bases). Germline values: CDR1 SGHRS, CDR2 YFSETQ. This CDR3 region has 14 residues. Between the trimmed V and J ends, which lost 5 bases and 6 bases, there was a span of 16 bases. This chain's CDR3 is CASREGDRADTQYF. CDR3 DNA: TGCGCCAGCAGAGAGGGGGATAGGGCGGATACGCAGTATTTT.